The 4 T cell receptor beta chains in this list originate from one sample, sequenced in a study of T cells in Graves' hyperthyroidism and ophthalmopathy. What was amplified from RNA transcripts were TCR beta CDR3 regions. An initial round of RT-PCR targeting the TCR CDR3 relied on the HTBI primer set. TCRdb re-called the multiplex PCR reads through MiXCR, storing one row per CDR3 protein. The sample consists of hundreds of thousands of distinct CDR3 sequences, 22% of them appearing once. Sequencing was done on a sample of blood. Receptor source: a young man with Graves' ophthalmopathy.

The V and J genes are TRBV14 and TRBJ2-7; 8 bases line up with TRBD1. From germline, CDR1 is SGHDN and CDR2 FVKESK. The CDR3 has 14 residues. V lost 1 base to trimming and J lost 5 bases; unmatched junction nucleotides: 4. In DNA form, the CDR3 reads TGTGCCAGCAGCCAAGTGTCAGGGGGCCACGAGCAGTACTTC. Its protein is CASSQVSGGHEQYF.

This clonotype has only a few counts. The rearrangement joins TRBV28 to TRBJ1-1; 9 bases are a match to TRBD1. Germline V gene sequence: CDR1 MDHEN, CDR2 SYDVKM. V dropped 6 bases and J dropped 0; count of bases not matched to a gene: 2. The CDR3 spans 14 residues. CDR3 DNA: TGTGCCAGCAGAACAGGGGGCCTGAACACTGAAGCTTTCTTT. Translated: CASRTGGLNTEAFF. Full variable domain (rest looked up from reference TRBV28 and TRBJ1-1): DVKVTQSSRYLVKRTGEKVFLECVQDMDHENMFWYRQDPGLGLRLIYFSYDVKMKEKGDIPEGYSVSREKKERFSLILESASTNQTSMYLCASRTGGLNTEAFFGQGTRLTVV.

The V call is TRBV18, the J call TRBJ2-1; TRBD2 matches at 7 bases. Losses at the gene ends were 3 bases for V and 4 bases for J; bases not matched to a gene: 6. Germline V gene lookup returns CDR1 KGHSH and CDR2 LQKENI. The CDR3 is made up of 15 amino acids. The CDR3 spells CASSPKSGEYNEQFF. CDR3 DNA sequence: TGTGCCAGCTCACCCAAGAGCGGGGAATACAATGAGCAGTTCTTC.

This clonotype was detected a few times. This chain uses TRBV20-1 with TRBJ2-1; 10 bases map to TRBD2. V trimming: 7 bases; J trimming: 8 bases; junction bases outside the gene matches: 14. From germline, CDR1 is DFQATT and CDR2 SNEGSKA (reference sequence). The CDR3 consists of 15 residues. CDR3 coding DNA: TGCAGTGTCCTGCGCCCAGCGGGAGGGAGTGATGAGCAGTTCTTC. Its protein product is CSVLRPAGGSDEQFF.